A selection of T cell receptor beta chains follows, all from one sample in a study of T cell responses to AZD1222 COVID-19 vaccine. Repertoires were generated with immunoSEQ multiplex PCR, while TCRdb's copy carries only in-frame clones and drops some. The profile shows some 170,000 clones, approximately 90% of them singletons. Sequencing was performed on peripheral blood, taken 28 days after the second AZD1222 dose. These receptors were obtained from an adult who received the AZD1222 COVID-19 vaccine. Both conserved end residues are part of each CDR3. A D gene is named only where the DNA matches it firmly. Clone size appears in some rows only: once, few, many, or a class for an expanded clone.

CDR3aa | CDR3nt | abundance | v_gene | d_gene | j_gene
CASSSRDSYGYTF | TGTGCCAGCAGCTCACGAGACAGCTATGGCTACACCTTC | . | TRBV7-2 | . | TRBJ1-2
CASIPTSATGELFF | TGTGCCAGTATTCCGACTAGCGCAACCGGGGAGCTGTTTTTT | . | TRBV19 | TRBD2 | TRBJ2-2
CASSPSSGVYEQYF | TGTGCCAGCTCACCTAGTAGCGGGGTATACGAGCAGTACTTC | . | TRBV18 | TRBD2 | TRBJ2-7
CASRGAGGEQYF | TGTGCCAGCAGGGGGGCTGGTGGCGAGCAGTACTTC | . | TRBV2 | . | TRBJ2-7
CASRRIADGELFF | TGTGCCAGCAGGAGAATTGCTGACGGGGAGCTGTTTTTT | . | TRBV3-1/TRBV3-2 | . | TRBJ2-2
CASSFGGRWQKAFF | TGTGCCAGCAGCTTTGGGGGCCGGTGGCAGAAAGCTTTCTTT | . | TRBV7-8 | . | TRBJ1-1
CASSQRTGNQPQHF | TGTGCCAGCAGTCAAAGGACAGGCAATCAGCCCCAGCATTTT | once | TRBV2 | . | TRBJ1-5
CASSLRGPEAFF | TGTGCCAGCAGCCTCAGGGGGCCTGAAGCTTTCTTT | . | TRBV7-2 | TRBD1 | TRBJ1-1
CAWSSVTDSLNF | TGTGCCTGGAGTTCGGTGACCGACAGCCTCAACTTC | few | TRBV30 | . | TRBJ1-2
CATSSKTGGIKDNEQFF | TGTGCCACCAGCAGCAAAACCGGGGGCATTAAGGACAATGAGCAGTTCTTC | . | TRBV15 | . | TRBJ2-1
CASGPRAFSGNTIYF | TGTGCCAGCGGCCCCAGGGCTTTCTCTGGAAACACCATATATTTT | few | TRBV9 | . | TRBJ1-3
CSVEDGSRGRNTEAFF | TGCAGCGTTGAAGACGGGTCTAGAGGTCGAAACACTGAAGCTTTCTTT | . | TRBV29-1 | . | TRBJ1-1
CSDDGGYGYTF | TGCAGCGATGACGGGGGCTATGGCTACACCTTC | . | TRBV29-1 | . | TRBJ1-2
CASSVTSSSYNEQFF | TGTGCCAGCAGCGTTACTAGCAGCTCCTACAATGAGCAGTTCTTC | . | TRBV6-5 | . | TRBJ2-1
CASSRGGHSYNEQFF | TGTGCCAGCTCACGCGGGGGACACTCCTACAATGAGCAGTTCTTC | . | TRBV6-5 | . | TRBJ2-1
CASSTTGGKGYTF | TGTGCCAGCAGTACGACAGGGGGCAAAGGCTACACCTTC | once | TRBV6-5 | TRBD1 | TRBJ1-2
CASSLIETGAFF | TGTGCCAGCAGCTTAATTGAGACAGGAGCTTTCTTT | few | TRBV7-2 | . | TRBJ1-1
CASSYIPGILDEQYF | TGTGCCAGCAGTTATATTCCAGGGATTTTGGACGAGCAGTACTTC | . | TRBV6-5 | . | TRBJ2-7
CASSPGDRTNYGYTF | TGTGCCAGCTCACCAGGGGACAGGACTAACTATGGCTACACCTTC | . | TRBV18 | TRBD1 | TRBJ1-2
CASRTGTMKKLFF | TGTGCCAGCAGGACAGGGACAATGAAAAAACTGTTTTTT | . | TRBV27 | TRBD1 | TRBJ1-4
CASSSPPDRLNTEAFF | TGTGCCAGCAGTTCGCCGCCGGACAGGCTGAACACTGAAGCTTTCTTT | . | TRBV6-2/TRBV6-3 | TRBD1 | TRBJ1-1
CASSLGPFYEQYF | TGTGCCAGCAGCCTAGGCCCTTTCTACGAGCAGTACTTC | . | TRBV7-2 | . | TRBJ2-7
CASSLKGPLSYNSPLHF | TGCGCCAGCAGCTTAAAGGGACCTCTCTCCTATAATTCACCCCTCCACTTT | . | TRBV5-1 | . | TRBJ1-6
CASSINTEAFF | TGTGCCAGCAGCATAAACACTGAAGCTTTCTTT | . | TRBV6-6 | . | TRBJ1-1
CASSHRGQPQHF | TGTGCCAGCAGCCACCGAGGTCAGCCCCAGCATTTT | . | TRBV16 | . | TRBJ1-5
CASSQDVDSGIYEQYF | TGTGCCAGCAGCCAAGATGTGGATAGCGGGATATACGAGCAGTACTTC | . | TRBV3-1/TRBV3-2 | TRBD2 | TRBJ2-7
CASSLEGNSNYGYTF | TGCGCCAGCAGCTTGGAGGGCAACTCTAACTATGGCTACACCTTC | . | TRBV5-1 | . | TRBJ1-2
CASSLGTGGYGNTIYF | TGTGCCAGCAGCTTGGGGACAGGGGGCTATGGAAACACCATATATTTT | . | TRBV7-6 | TRBD1 | TRBJ1-3
CASSKASRTALLYGYTF | TGTGCCAGCAGCAAAGCATCCCGGACAGCGCTACTCTATGGCTACACCTTC | . | TRBV21-1 | . | TRBJ1-2
CASSEAGLASDTQYF | TGTGCCAGCAGTGAGGCGGGACTAGCCTCAGATACGCAGTATTTT | many | TRBV6-4 | TRBD2 | TRBJ2-3
CASSSTGSSYNEQFF | TGTGCCAGCAGCTCGACAGGGAGCTCCTACAATGAGCAGTTCTTC | few | TRBV7-9 | TRBD1 | TRBJ2-1
CASSLDGTDTQYF | TGTGCCAGCAGCTTAGACGGCACAGATACGCAGTATTTT | once | TRBV13 | . | TRBJ2-3
CASSLRSDYGYTF | TGTGCCAGCAGCTTACGGTCAGACTATGGCTACACCTTC | . | TRBV7-9 | . | TRBJ1-2
CASSQAGHNGYTF | TGTGCCAGCAGCCAAGCAGGGCACAATGGCTACACCTTC | once | TRBV4-2 | . | TRBJ1-2
CASKPGQGSGANVLTF | TGCGCCAGCAAGCCGGGACAGGGCTCTGGGGCCAACGTCCTGACTTTC | once | TRBV10-2 | TRBD1 | TRBJ2-6
CASSFEVLRETQYF | TGTGCCAGCAGCTTTGAGGTATTAAGGGAGACCCAGTACTTC | . | TRBV7-9 | . | TRBJ2-5
CASNGRVNNSPLHF | TGTGCCAGCAATGGACGGGTAAATAATTCACCCCTCCACTTT | . | TRBV6-5 | . | TRBJ1-6
CASSMNTEAFF | TGTGCCAGTAGTATGAACACTGAAGCTTTCTTT | . | TRBV19 | . | TRBJ1-1
CASSPRGASLGGELFF | TGTGCCAGCTCACCACGAGGAGCTAGCCTCGGCGGGGAGCTGTTTTTT | . | TRBV18 | . | TRBJ2-2
CAISSGPTDTQYF | TGTGCCATTTCTAGCGGACCCACAGATACGCAGTATTTT | . | TRBV19 | TRBD2 | TRBJ2-3
CASSIRGQRGDTQYF | TGTGCCAGCAGCATACGGGGACAGAGGGGAGATACGCAGTATTTT | . | TRBV2 | TRBD1 | TRBJ2-3
CASSLARNRGSEQYF | TGTGCCAGCAGCTTAGCAAGAAACAGGGGCTCCGAGCAGTACTTC | . | TRBV7-8 | TRBD1 | TRBJ2-7
CSAGALGETQYF | TGCAGCGCCGGGGCCCTTGGGGAGACCCAGTACTTC | . | TRBV29-1 | . | TRBJ2-5
CSAGQLLYGYTF | TGCAGCGCCGGACAGCTCCTCTATGGCTACACCTTC | . | TRBV29-1 | . | TRBJ1-2
CASSSPDAGTTETQYF | TGTGCCAGCAGCTCTCCCGACGCGGGGACCACGGAGACCCAGTACTTC | . | TRBV12-1 | . | TRBJ2-5
CASSLRQGTTGELFF | TGCGCCAGCAGCTTGCGACAGGGAACGACCGGGGAGCTGTTTTTT | . | TRBV5-1 | TRBD1 | TRBJ2-2
CASSLRAGGNDYGYTF | TGTGCCAGCAGCCTCCGTGCGGGGGGTAACGACTATGGCTACACCTTC | . | TRBV27 | . | TRBJ1-2
CASSTGGGYIYEQYF | TGTGCCAGCAGCACCGGGGGAGGGTATATTTACGAGCAGTACTTC | . | TRBV9 | TRBD2 | TRBJ2-7
CASSPTEADTQYF | TGTGCCAGCTCACCAACTGAGGCAGATACGCAGTATTTT | . | TRBV18 | . | TRBJ2-3
CASGYDGRLRDTIYF | TGTGCCAGCGGGTACGACGGTCGGTTGAGGGACACCATATATTTT | . | TRBV28 | . | TRBJ1-3
CASSSGQPSNYGYTF | TGCGCCAGCAGTTCCGGACAGCCTTCTAACTATGGCTACACCTTC | . | TRBV5-1 | . | TRBJ1-2
CASRWPGGNQPQHF | TGTGCCAGTAGATGGCCGGGAGGGAATCAGCCCCAGCATTTT | . | TRBV19 | . | TRBJ1-5
CASSPRQDNQPQHF | TGTGCCAGCTCACCACGACAAGACAATCAGCCCCAGCATTTT | . | TRBV18 | . | TRBJ1-5